This TCR beta chain was identified during a study of long-term antiretroviral therapy in people with HIV (dated by TCRdb to between 2020 and 2023). Concerning the study at large: The earliest samples were collected approximately a decade before the 2015 WHO recommendation for immediate ART, a period when ART was typically delayed until CD4 counts fell. A total of fewer than 200 cryopreserved PBMC samples were contributed to the cohort by 30 adults with confirmed HIV infection, with samples collected serially over a mean of 6 years (range 1-12). Whether ART initiation and durable HIV suppression were associated with changes in peripheral blood TRB repertoire composition and diversity was tested in a retrospective serial study. No cross-contamination during QIAcube processing was seen in test extractions of a monoclonal T-cell line run alongside 30 or so polyclonal samples. Of the approximately 30 participants with HIV, ten to eleven were female. General conclusions and limits of the study: Starting ART was linked to a significant rise in TRB diversity, yet even after long-term ART the diversity remained significantly lower than in transplant donor controls. The samples were dated from the mid-2000s to the late 2010s, and the ART regimens that were used may be less effective than current ART regimens. Narrower CDR3 length ranges were observed in HIV repertoires than in controls, and an antigen-experienced repertoire with only a slight naive shift after ART was suggested by the network structure. Because pre-ART samples had limited cell numbers, unsorted PBMC were profiled rather than sorted CD4+ and CD8+ T cells. At every time point, the repertoire was dominated by expanded TRB clones first identified before ART initiation, although this dominance fluctuated and, in many PLHIV, declined after ART. No data were available on ART adherence, viral resistance or therapy changes, limiting inferences about post-ART repertoire changes. Because PBMC availability was limited, only the TCR beta chain was sequenced, with no alpha chain pairing.

The germline V gene supplies CDR1 SGHRS and CDR2 YFSETQ. The V end loses 1 base and the J end loses 5 bases, and a stretch of 12 bases separates them. From cysteine to phenylalanine, the CDR3 is 14 amino acids long. The retained sequence is limited to the CDR3, 42 bases, with the frame set at the first base. As to this clone: No antigen is known for it. Per-base quality was not reported, and no clone a single base away is much larger than it.

Inclusion was restricted to participants for whom at least one PBMC sample before ART initiation and at least two post-ART samples were available. All participants with HIV were treated in the United States of America. Cryopreserved samples of about 0.95-10 million PBMC were thawed and washed before DNA extraction. At the time of the earliest PBMC sample for each participant with HIV, ages ranged from 23 to 54 years. PBMC samples were contributed by each participant from 1-4 timepoints before ART initiation and 2-8 timepoints after ART initiation, with a median of 7 samples. For every participant, serial HIV viral load, CD4+ T-cell count, ART history and demographic data were obtained. Using a Qiagen kit on a QIAcube, genomic DNA was extracted from unsorted PBMC, with samples processed in batches of 12. The immunoSEQ hsTCRB v3.0 assay was used at survey level resolution to sequence the TRB variable region. The target sequencing depth for TRB was about 40,000-55,000 T-cell genomes per sample. TRB libraries were pooled and sequenced on an Illumina MiSeq using a v3 150-cycle kit. The original pipeline was this. Repertoire analysis ran in R within a reproducible Nextflow workflow covering QC, data transformation and analysis. LymphoSeq2, an R package for AIRR-Seq data exploration, was used to implement custom analyses. A handful of samples yielding fewer than 5000 total TRB sequences were excluded, leaving 188 analyzed HIV repertoires. Of the 188 retained HIV repertoires, roughly 61 were collected before and more than 120 after ART initiation. Repertoires were downsampled to 5000 TRB nucleotide sequences, and summary statistics were averaged over 100 downsampling iterations. Only TRB sequences with CDR3 regions of at least seven amino acids were retained for analysis. A Shannon entropy-derived clonality score and the Gini coefficient were used to measure diversity. In the repertoire networks, any two of the top 5000 CDR3 amino acid sequences were linked whenever the two sequences differed by an edit distance of one. For TRB CDR3 amino acid sequences, GLIPH2 was used to predict antigen specificity groups and MHC restriction. To flag known associations with CMV, EBV, HIV or tissue antigens, CDR3 amino acid sequences were compared against VDJdb and McPAS-TCR. Pre-ART, post-ART and control groups were compared with Wilcoxon signed-rank tests and Holm-Bonferroni correction. What TCRdb holds here is the immuneACCESS table cut down to in-frame rearrangements. Part of the clones is not present; checked against another copy, under half of the missing clones reflect an unresolved V gene, and the others are unexplained. V, J and clone size derive from that table, while D and trimming were established from the DNA sequence. This sample has about 24,000 clones in its table, and around 81% of those were observed once. The top ten hold about 16% of the sample.

This specimen was unsorted PBMCs, taken at the start of antiretroviral therapy, before treatment. Recombination joined TRBV5-1 with TRBJ2-5; the D gene is perhaps TRBD2, on 6 matching bases. The clonotype was recovered from a woman aged 18-29 years with HIV. The DNA sequence is as follows: TGCGCCAGCAGCTTGCCGGGGGTTTTGGAGACCCAGTACTTC. This codes for CASSLPGVLETQYF.